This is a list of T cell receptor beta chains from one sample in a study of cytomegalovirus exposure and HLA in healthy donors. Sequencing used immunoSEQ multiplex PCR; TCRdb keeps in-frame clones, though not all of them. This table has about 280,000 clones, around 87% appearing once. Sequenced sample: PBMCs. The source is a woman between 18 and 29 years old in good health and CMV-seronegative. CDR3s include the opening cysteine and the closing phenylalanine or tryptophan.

cdr3_aa: CASSFTLSGGDYGYTF; v_call: TRBV5-1
cdr3_aa: CASSRRQGALGDTQYF; v_call: TRBV9
cdr3_aa: CATREREGVDTQYF; v_call: TRBV2
cdr3_aa: CASSFNSNNEQFF; v_call: TRBV6-5
cdr3_aa: CASSNPGQNNEQFF; v_call: TRBV19
cdr3_aa: CASSEPGTVETQYF; v_call: TRBV25-1
cdr3_aa: CATSRGDSGNQPQHF; v_call: TRBV15
cdr3_aa: CSASLVDGYTF; v_call: TRBV20-1
cdr3_aa: CASLLNTEAFF; v_call: TRBV7-8
cdr3_aa: CASSLGLAGRTGELFF; v_call: TRBV5-4
cdr3_aa: CASSLGASDYDTNTEAFF; v_call: TRBV5-1
cdr3_aa: CASSDTARKGTEAFF; v_call: TRBV6-6
cdr3_aa: CASNSGTGELFF; v_call: TRBV10-1
cdr3_aa: CASAGGSEQPQHF; v_call: TRBV28
cdr3_aa: CASSLQQGTEAFF; v_call: TRBV11-3
cdr3_aa: CAIRDPGTGLYYEQYF; v_call: TRBV10-3